The present T cell receptor beta chain was sequenced within a study of Graves' ophthalmopathy and Graves' hyperthyroidism. The V gene end was trimmed by 5 bases and the J gene end by 0 bases; junction bases not matched to a gene: 4. The CDR3 has 15 residues. Germline V CDR1 and CDR2: SGHKS, YYEKEE (reference sequence). Amplification of the TCR beta CDR3 regions used RNA transcripts (as template). Second-round multiplex PCR came after a first-round RT-PCR that employed HTBI primers. TCRdb re-analysed the multiplex PCR reads in MiXCR, keeping a single row per CDR3 protein. Of 200,000 to 300,000 distinct CDR3 sequences listed, 40% to 50% are singletons.

This TCR was recovered from an adult man with Graves' ophthalmopathy. The chain combines TRBV5-5 with TRBJ2-7, with TRBD1 matching 11 bases. Sequenced material: peripheral blood. The CDR3 sequence is CASRPGTGGSYEQYF. CDR3 nucleotide sequence: TGTGCCAGCAGACCTGGGACAGGGGGCTCCTACGAGCAGTACTTC.